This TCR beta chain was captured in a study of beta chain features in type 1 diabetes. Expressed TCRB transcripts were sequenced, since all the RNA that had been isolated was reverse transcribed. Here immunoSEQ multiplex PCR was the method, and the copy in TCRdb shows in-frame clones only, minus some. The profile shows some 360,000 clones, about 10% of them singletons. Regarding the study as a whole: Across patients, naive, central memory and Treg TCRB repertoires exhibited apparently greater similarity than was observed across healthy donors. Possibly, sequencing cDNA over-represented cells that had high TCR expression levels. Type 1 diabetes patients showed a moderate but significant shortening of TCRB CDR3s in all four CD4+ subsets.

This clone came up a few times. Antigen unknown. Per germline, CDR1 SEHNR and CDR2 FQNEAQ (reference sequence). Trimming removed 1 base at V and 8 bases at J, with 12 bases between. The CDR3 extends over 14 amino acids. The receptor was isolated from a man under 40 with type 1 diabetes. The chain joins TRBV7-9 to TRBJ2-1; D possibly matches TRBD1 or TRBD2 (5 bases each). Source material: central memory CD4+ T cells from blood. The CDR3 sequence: CASSLDTRGDEQFF. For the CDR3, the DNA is TGTGCCAGCAGCTTAGATACTAGAGGGGATGAGCAGTTCTTC. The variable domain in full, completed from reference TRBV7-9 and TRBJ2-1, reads DTGVSQNPRHKITKRGQNVTFRCDPISEHNRLYWYRQTLGQGPEFLTYFQNEAQLEKSRLLSDRFSAERPKGSFSTLEIQRTEQGDSAMYLCASSLDTRGDEQFFGPGTRLTVL.